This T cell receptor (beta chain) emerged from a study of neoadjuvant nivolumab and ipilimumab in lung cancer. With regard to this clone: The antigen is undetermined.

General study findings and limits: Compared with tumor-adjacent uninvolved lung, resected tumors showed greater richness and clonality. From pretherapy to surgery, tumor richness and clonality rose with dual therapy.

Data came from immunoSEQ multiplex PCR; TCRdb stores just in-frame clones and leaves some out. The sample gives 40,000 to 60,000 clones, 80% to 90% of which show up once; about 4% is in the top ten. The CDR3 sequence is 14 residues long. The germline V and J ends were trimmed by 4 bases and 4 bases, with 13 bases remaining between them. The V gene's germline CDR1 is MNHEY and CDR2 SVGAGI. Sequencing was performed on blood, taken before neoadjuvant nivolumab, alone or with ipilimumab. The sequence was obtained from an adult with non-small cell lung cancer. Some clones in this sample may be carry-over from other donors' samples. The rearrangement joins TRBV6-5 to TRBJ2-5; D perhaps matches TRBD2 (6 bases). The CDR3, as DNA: TGTGCCAGCAGTTCGGCAGGGAGGTCAGAGACCCAGTACTTC. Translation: CASSSAGRSETQYF.